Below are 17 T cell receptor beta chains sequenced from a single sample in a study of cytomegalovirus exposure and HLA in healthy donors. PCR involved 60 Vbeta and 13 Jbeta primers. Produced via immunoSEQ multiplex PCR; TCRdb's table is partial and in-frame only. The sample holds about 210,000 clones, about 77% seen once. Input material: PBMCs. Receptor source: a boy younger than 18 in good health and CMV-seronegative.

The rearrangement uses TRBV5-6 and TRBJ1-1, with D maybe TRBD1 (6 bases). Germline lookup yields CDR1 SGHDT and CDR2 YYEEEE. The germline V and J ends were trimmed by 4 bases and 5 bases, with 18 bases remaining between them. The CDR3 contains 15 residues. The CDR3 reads CASSPDAGVGTEAFF. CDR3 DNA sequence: TGTGCCAGCAGCCCCGACGCAGGGGTGGGGACTGAAGCTTTCTTT.

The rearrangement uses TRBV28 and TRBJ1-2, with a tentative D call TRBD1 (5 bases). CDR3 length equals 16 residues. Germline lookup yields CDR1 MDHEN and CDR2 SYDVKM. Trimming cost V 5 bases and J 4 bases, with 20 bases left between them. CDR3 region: CASSPGVDRPSYGYTF. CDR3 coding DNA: TGTGCCAGCAGTCCGGGGGTAGACCGTCCTAGCTATGGCTACACCTTC.

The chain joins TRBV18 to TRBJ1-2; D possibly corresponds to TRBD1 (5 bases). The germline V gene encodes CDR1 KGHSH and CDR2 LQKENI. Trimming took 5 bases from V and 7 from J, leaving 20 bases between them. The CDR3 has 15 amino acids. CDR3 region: CASSENQGTAGGYTF. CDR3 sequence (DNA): TGTGCCAGCTCAGAGAACCAGGGCACAGCGGGTGGCTACACCTTC.

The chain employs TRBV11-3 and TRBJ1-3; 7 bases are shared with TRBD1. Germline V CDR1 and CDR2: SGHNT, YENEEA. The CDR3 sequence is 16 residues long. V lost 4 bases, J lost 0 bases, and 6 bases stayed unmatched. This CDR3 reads CASSSLQGSSGNTIYF. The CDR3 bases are TGTGCCAGCAGCTCCCTACAGGGGAGCTCTGGAAACACCATATATTTT.

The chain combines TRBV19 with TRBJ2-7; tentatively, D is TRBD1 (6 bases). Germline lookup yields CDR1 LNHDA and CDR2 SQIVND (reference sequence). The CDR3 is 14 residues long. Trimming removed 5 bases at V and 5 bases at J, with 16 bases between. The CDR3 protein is CASSYTGTGNEQYF. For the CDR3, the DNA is TGTGCCAGTAGTTATACAGGGACGGGGAACGAGCAGTACTTC.

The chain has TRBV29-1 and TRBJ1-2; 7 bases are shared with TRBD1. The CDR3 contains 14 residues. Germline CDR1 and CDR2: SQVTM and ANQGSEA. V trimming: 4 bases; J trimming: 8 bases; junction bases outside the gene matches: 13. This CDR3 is CSVVMSRQGNGYTF. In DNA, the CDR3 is TGCAGCGTTGTTATGAGTAGACAGGGCAACGGCTACACCTTC. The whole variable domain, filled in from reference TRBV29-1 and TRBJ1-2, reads SAVISQKPSRDICQRGTSLTIQCQVDSQVTMMFWYRQQPGQSLTLIATANQGSEATYESGFVIDKFPISRPNLTFSTLTVSNMSPEDSSIYLCSVVMSRQGNGYTFGSGTRLTVV.

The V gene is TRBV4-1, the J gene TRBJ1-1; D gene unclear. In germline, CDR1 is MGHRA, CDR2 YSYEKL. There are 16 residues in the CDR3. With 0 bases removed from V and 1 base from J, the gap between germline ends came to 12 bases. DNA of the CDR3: TGCGCCAGCAGCCAAGATAGTAACCCCGGGAACACTGAAGCTTTCTTT. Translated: CASSQDSNPGNTEAFF.

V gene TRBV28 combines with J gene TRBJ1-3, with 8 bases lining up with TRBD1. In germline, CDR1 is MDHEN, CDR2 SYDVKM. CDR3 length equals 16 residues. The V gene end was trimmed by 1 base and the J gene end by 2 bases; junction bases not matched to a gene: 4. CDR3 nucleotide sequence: TGTGCCAGCAGTTTATCGGACAGGGTCCCTGGAAACACCATATATTTT. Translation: CASSLSDRVPGNTIYF.

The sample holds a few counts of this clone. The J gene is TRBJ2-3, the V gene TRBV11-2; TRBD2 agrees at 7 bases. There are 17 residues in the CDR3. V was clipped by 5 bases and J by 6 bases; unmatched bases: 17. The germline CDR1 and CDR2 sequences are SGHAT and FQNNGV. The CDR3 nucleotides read TGTGCCAGCAGCCCAATAGCATATTCGGCGGGGGACGATACGCAGTATTTT. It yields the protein CASSPIAYSAGDDTQYF.

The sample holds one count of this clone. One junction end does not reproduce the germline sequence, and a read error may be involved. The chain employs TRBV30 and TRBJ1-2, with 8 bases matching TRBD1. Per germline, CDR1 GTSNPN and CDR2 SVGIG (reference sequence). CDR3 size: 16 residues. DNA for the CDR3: TGTGCCTGGGGAACCCACACAGGGGGGGTCCGCTATAGCTACACCTTC. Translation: CAWGTHTGGVRYSYTF.

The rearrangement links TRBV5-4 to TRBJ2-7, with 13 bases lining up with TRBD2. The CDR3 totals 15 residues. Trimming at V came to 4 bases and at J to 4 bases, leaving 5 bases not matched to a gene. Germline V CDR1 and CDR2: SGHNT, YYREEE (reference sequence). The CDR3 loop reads CASSRPGLAGYEQYF. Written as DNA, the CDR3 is TGTGCCAGCAGCCGCCCGGGACTAGCGGGGTACGAGCAGTACTTC.

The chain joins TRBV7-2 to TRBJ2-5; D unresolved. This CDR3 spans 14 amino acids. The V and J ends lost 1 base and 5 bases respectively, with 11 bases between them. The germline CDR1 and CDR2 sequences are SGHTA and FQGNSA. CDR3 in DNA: TGTGCCAGCAGCTTAGTTGGCGGTTCCGAGACCCAGTACTTC. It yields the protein CASSLVGGSETQYF.

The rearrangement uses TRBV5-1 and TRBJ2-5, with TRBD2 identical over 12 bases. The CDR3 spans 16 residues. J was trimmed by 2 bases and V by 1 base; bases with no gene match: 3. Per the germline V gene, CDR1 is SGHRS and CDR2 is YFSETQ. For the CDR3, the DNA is TGCGCCAGCAGCTTGACGACTAGCGGGGGACAAGAGACCCAGTACTTC. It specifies CASSLTTSGGQETQYF.

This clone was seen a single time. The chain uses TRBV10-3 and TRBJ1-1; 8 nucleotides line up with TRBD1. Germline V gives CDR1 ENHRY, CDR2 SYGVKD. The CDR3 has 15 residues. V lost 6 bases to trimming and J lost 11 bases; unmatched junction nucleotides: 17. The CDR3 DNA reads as TGTGCCATCAGGACTGTACAGGGGGAAGGACTTCGGGCTTTCTTT. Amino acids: CAIRTVQGEGLRAFF.

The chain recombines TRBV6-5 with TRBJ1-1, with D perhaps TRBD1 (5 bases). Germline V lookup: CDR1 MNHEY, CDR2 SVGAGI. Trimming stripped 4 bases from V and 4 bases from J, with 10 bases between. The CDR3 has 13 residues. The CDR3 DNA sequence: TGTGCCAGCAGTTCAGGGTGGGGCACTGAAGCTTTCTTT. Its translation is CASSSGWGTEAFF.

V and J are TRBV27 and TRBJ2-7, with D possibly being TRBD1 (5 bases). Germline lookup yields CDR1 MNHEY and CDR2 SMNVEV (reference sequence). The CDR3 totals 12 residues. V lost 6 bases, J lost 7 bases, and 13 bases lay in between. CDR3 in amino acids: CASRTRAQEQYF. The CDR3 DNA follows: TGTGCCAGCAGAACCAGGGCGCAGGAGCAGTACTTC.

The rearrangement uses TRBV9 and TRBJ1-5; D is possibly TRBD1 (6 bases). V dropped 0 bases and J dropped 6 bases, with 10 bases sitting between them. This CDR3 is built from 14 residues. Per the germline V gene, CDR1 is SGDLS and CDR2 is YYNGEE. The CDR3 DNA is TGTGCCAGCAGCGTAGGGTTAGGGGGTCAGCCCCAGCATTTT. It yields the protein CASSVGLGGQPQHF.